Here is one T cell receptor beta chain with its context. What it binds is not known. The data belong to a study of OX40 agonist ivuxolimab in advanced cancers. About the research overall: Patients took ivuxolimab, an agonistic anti-OX40 (CD134) antibody. Dose-escalation patients' cancers were hepatocellular carcinoma, melanoma, renal cell or head and neck cancer.

V lost 0 bases and J lost 5; bases outside the gene matches: 8. CDR3 length: 16 amino acids. In germline, CDR1 is WNHNN, CDR2 SYGVQD (reference sequence). General study findings and limits: Among the lowest peripheral clonal expansion occurred in 0.1-3.0 mg/kg partial responders.

Measured with immunoSEQ multiplex PCR; TCRdb has only the in-frame clones, and not every one. The sample carries some 50,000 clones, roughly 90% recorded once. The V gene is TRBV10-1, the J gene TRBJ2-5; 8 bases fit TRBD1. Sequences were derived from CD4+ or CD8+ T cells sorted from blood, sampled in a trial of the OX40 agonist ivuxolimab. This receptor was taken from an adult with an advanced solid tumor such as melanoma, head and neck, liver or kidney cancer. This CDR3 is CASSESPGQGRETQYF. The CDR3 coding sequence is TGCGCCAGCAGTGAGTCGCCCGGACAGGGACGCGAGACCCAGTACTTC.